The entry below gives a single TCR beta chain sequence along with its context. Antigen unknown. The CDR3 runs 18 residues. Germline V gives CDR1 KGHSH, CDR2 LQKENI. V shed 2 bases and J shed 1 base, with 17 bases lying between them. The method was immunoSEQ multiplex PCR; TCRdb's version includes in-frame clones alone and lacks a portion of them. Here the sample spans some 500,000 clones, about 96% being singletons. This entry comes from a study of shared clonotypes between healthy human individuals. Study as a whole: Each donor contributed plates that comprised three CD4 naive, three CD4 memory, two CD8 naive and one CD8 memory.

Study-wide points: In the sorted subsets, rarefaction showed sequencing was incomplete despite large depth. The sole specimen, blood, was sampled, and tissue repertoires likely differ. Among non-shared clonotypes, generation probabilities were lower than among those shared by all four donors.

The sequenced sample consisted of naive CD4+ T cells sorted from blood. Subset noted: CD45RA+ positively selected. V is TRBV18 and J is TRBJ1-4; D gene ambiguous. The sequence was collected from a young woman in good health. The CDR3 loop is CASSPESGPGGTNEKLFF. The CDR3, as DNA: TGTGCCAGCTCACCAGAGTCGGGCCCGGGCGGAACTAATGAAAAACTGTTTTTT.